This T cell receptor (beta chain) was documented in a study of response to subunit inactivated influenza vaccine. CDR3 length: 12 residues. Trimming removed 2 bases from V and 5 bases from J, with 7 bases in between. Germline V lookup: CDR1 MGHRA, CDR2 YSYEKL. TCRdb redid the calling of the RT-PCR reads with MiXCR, one entry per CDR3 protein. In the table there are over 650,000 distinct CDR3 sequences, under 20% of which are singletons. The sample here was PBMCs from blood, taken roughly 5 days after vaccination. The rearrangement joins TRBV4-1 to TRBJ2-7; D unresolved. The clonotype was recovered from a man aged 45-65 years who received an inactivated influenza vaccine. The CDR3 sequence is CASSQQVNEQYF. The CDR3 nucleotides are TGCGCCAGCAGCCAACAGGTTAACGAGCAGTACTTC.